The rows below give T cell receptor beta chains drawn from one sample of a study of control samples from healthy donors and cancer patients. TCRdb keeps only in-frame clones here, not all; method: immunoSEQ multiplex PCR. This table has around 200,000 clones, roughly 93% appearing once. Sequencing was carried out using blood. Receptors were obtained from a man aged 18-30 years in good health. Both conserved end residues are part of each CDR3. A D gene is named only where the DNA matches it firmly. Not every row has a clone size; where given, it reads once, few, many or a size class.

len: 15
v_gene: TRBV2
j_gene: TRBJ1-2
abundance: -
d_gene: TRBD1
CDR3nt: TGTGCCAGCAGTGGGGGACAGAATGACAACTATGGCTACACCTTC
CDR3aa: CASSGGQNDNYGYTF

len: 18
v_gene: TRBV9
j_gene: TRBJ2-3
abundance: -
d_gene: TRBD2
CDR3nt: TGTGCCAGCAGCGTAGGGCCCCAAGCGGGACTTAGCACAGATACGCAGTATTTT
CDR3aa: CASSVGPQAGLSTDTQYF

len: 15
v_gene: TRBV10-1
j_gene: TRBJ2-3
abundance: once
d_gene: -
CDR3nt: TGCGCCAGCAGTGATAGGGGGGGAATCACAGATACGCAGTATTTT
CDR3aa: CASSDRGGITDTQYF

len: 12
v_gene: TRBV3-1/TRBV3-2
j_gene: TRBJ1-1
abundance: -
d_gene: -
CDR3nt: TGTGCCAGCAGCCAACAGGGTTCTGAAGCTTTCTTT
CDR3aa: CASSQQGSEAFF

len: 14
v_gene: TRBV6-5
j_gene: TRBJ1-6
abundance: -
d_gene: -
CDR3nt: TGTGCCAGCAGTACCTTTGAAGCGAATTCACCCCTCCACTTT
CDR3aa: CASSTFEANSPLHF

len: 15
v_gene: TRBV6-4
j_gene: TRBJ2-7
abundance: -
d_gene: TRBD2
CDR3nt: TGTGCCAGCAGAGCACTAGCGGGACCCTCCTACGAGCAGTACTTC
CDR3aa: CASRALAGPSYEQYF

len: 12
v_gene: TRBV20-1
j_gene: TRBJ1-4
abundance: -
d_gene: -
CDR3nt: TGCAGTGCTAGTTCTGAGGGCCCTGGGGTGTTTTTT
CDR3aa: CSASSEGPGVFF

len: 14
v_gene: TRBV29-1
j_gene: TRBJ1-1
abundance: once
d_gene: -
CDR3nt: TGCAGCGTTGTGGTGAGACCGGGGAACACTGAAGCTTTCTTT
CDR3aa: CSVVVRPGNTEAFF

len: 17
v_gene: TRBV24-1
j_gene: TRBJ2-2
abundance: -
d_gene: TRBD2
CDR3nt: TGTGCCACCAGTGACCAACCCGGGACTAGCGGGGCCGGGGAGCTGTTTTTT
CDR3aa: CATSDQPGTSGAGELFF

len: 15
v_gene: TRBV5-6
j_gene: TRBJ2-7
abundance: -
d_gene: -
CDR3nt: TGTGCCAGCAGCTTGGCATTCTCTCCCTCCTACGAGCAGTACTTC
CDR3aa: CASSLAFSPSYEQYF

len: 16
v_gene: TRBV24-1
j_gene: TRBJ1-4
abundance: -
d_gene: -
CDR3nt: TGTGCCACCAGTGAGGGCGGGACACCAACTAATGAAAAACTGTTTTTT
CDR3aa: CATSEGGTPTNEKLFF

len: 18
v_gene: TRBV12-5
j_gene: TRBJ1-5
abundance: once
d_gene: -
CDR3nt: TGTGCTAGTGGCCGCGGACAGTTAGGATCGAATAGCAATCAGCCCCAGCATTTT
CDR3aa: CASGRGQLGSNSNQPQHF

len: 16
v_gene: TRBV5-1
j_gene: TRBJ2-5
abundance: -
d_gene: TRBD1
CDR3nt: TGCGCCAGCAGCTTCGGACAGGGGGCCGCCCAAGAGACCCAGTACTTC
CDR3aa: CASSFGQGAAQETQYF

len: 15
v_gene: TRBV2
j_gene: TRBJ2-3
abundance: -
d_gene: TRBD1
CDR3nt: TGTGCCAGCAGTCAACAGGGGAGAGGGACAGATACGCAGTATTTT
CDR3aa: CASSQQGRGTDTQYF

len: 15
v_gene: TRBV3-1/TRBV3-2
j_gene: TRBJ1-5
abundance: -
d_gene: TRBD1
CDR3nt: TGTGCCAGCAGCCACGGATTACAGGGGGGTCAGCCCCAGCATTTT
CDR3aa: CASSHGLQGGQPQHF

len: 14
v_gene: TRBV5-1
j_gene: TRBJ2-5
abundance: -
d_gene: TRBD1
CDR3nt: TGCGCCAGCAGCTTCGGCAGGGGGCGAGAGACCCAGTACTTC
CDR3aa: CASSFGRGRETQYF

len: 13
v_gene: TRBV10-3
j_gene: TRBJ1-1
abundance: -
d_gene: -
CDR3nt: TGTGCCATCAGGGGGAGTTTGAACACTGAAGCTTTCTTT
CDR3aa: CAIRGSLNTEAFF

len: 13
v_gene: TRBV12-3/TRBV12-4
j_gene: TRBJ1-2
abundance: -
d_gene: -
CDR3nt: TGTGCCAGCAGTTTAGACAGTAACTATGGCTACACCTTC
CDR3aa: CASSLDSNYGYTF

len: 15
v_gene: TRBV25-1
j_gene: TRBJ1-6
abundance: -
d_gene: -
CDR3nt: TGTGCCAGCAGTGAATTTGGGGGAGTTAATTCACCCCTCCACTTT
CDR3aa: CASSEFGGVNSPLHF

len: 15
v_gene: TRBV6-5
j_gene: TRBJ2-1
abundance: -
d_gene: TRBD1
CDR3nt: TGTGCCAGCAAAACGGGACAGAGCTCCTACAATGAGCAGTTCTTC
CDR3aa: CASKTGQSSYNEQFF

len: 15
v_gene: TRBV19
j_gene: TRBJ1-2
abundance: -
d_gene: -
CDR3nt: TGTGCCAGTAGTATAGAAGCAGGGGCTAACTATGGCTACACCTTC
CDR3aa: CASSIEAGANYGYTF

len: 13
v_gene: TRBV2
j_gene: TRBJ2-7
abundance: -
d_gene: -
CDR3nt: TGTGCCACCAGAAAAGGCAGAGACTACGAGCAGTACTTC
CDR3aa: CATRKGRDYEQYF

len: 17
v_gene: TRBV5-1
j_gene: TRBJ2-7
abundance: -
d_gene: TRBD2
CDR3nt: TGCGCCAGCAGCCTAACGCCCGGGACTAGTGAGACCTACGAGCAGTACTTC
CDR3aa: CASSLTPGTSETYEQYF

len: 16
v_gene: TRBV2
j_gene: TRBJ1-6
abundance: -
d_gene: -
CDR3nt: TGTGCCAGCAGGCGGTCTGCGGCAAACTATAATTCACCCCTCCACTTT
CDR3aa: CASRRSAANYNSPLHF

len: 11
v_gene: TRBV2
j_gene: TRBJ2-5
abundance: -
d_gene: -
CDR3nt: TGTGCCAGCAGTTTACAAGAGACCCAGTACTTC
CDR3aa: CASSLQETQYF

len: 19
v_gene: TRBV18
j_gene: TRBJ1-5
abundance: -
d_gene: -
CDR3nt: TGTGCCAGCTCACCCATGGCGGGGCTGGGTTTTTATAGCAATCAGCCCCAGCATTTT
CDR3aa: CASSPMAGLGFYSNQPQHF

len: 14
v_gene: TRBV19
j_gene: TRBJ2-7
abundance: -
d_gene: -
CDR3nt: TGTGCCAGTAGTTTTTCGGCCGTTACTTACGAGCAGTACTTC
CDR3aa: CASSFSAVTYEQYF

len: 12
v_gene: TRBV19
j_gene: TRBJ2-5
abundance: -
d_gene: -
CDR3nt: TGTGCCAGTAGTCCTAAGGGGGAGACCCAGTACTTC
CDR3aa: CASSPKGETQYF

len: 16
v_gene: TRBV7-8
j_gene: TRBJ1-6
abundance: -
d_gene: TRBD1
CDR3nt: TGTGCCAGCAGCGGGGGACAGGGAGAATATAATTCGCCCCTCCACTTT
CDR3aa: CASSGGQGEYNSPLHF

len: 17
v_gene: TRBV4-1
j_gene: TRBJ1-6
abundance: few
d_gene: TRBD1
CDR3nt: TGCGCCAGCAGCCAAGATCTGATGGGACAGGGAGGTTCACCCCTCCACTTT
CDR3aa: CASSQDLMGQGGSPLHF

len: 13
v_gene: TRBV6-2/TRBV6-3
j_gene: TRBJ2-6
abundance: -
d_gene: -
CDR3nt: TGTGCCAGCAGCTACTCCGTGGCCAACGTCCTGACTTTC
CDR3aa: CASSYSVANVLTF

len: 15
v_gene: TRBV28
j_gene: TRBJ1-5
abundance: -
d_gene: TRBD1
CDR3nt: TGTGCCAGCAGTTTCGCAGGGGGCCCTAATCAGCCCCAGCATTTT
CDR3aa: CASSFAGGPNQPQHF

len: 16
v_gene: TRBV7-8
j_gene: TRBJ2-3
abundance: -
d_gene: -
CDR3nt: TGTGCCAGCAGCCCCTGGGCGGGGGCCGGCACAGATACGCAGTATTTT
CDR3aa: CASSPWAGAGTDTQYF